This entry lists 12 T cell receptor beta chains sequenced from one sample in a study of T cell responses to AZD1222 COVID-19 vaccine (dated by TCRdb to the early 2020s). Libraries were made using the immunoSEQ multiplex PCR assay. Held by TCRdb, this immuneACCESS table contains in-frame sequences only and omits some clones. Under half of the omission traces to an unresolved V gene where checked; the cause of the rest is unknown. In all, the sample holds 140,000 to 150,000 clones, and approximately 89% of those were seen once. The ten largest clones take up less than 15% of the sample. The sample's time point label, decoded: baseline before first vaccination. This sample comprised peripheral blood, obtained on day 0 of AZD1222 vaccination. These receptors were collected from an adult in good health.

The chain recombines TRBV7-3 with TRBJ2-3; 13 bases match TRBD2. Germline loops: CDR1 SGHTA, CDR2 FQGTGA. V was clipped by 6 bases and J by 5 bases; unmatched bases: 11. This CDR3 has 17 amino acids. This CDR3 is CASRPTPLAGGVDTQYF. The CDR3 region has the DNA TGTGCCAGCAGGCCCACCCCACTAGCGGGGGGGGTAGATACGCAGTATTTT.

In DNA form, the CDR3 reads TGTGCCAGCAGTTTAAGGACTAGCGGGGGGTTACAAGAGACCCAGTACTTC. Its protein product is CASSLRTSGGLQETQYF. The V gene is TRBV27, the J gene TRBJ2-5, with 14 bases identical to TRBD2. Germline assignment: CDR1 MNHEY and CDR2 SMNVEV (reference sequence). The CDR3 contains 17 residues. Losses at the gene ends were 2 bases for V and 2 bases for J; bases not matched to a gene: 4.

The chain links TRBV6-5 to TRBJ1-1, with D tentatively TRBD1 (5 bases). Trimming removed 6 bases at V and 0 bases at J, with 14 bases between. This CDR3 spans 15 amino acids. Germline CDR1 is MNHEY and CDR2 is SVGAGI. CDR3 amino acids: CASRGDRSMNTEAFF. CDR3 coding DNA: TGTGCCAGCAGGGGGGATCGGAGCATGAACACTGAAGCTTTCTTT.

The chain combines TRBV5-4 with TRBJ1-3; D gene uncertain. There are 16 residues in the CDR3. Germline CDR1 and CDR2: SGHNT and YYREEE (reference sequence). V lost 4 bases and J lost 0, with 14 bases in between. The CDR3 loop is CASSPRTANSGNTIYF. The CDR3 nucleotides are TGTGCCAGCAGCCCTCGGACGGCCAACTCTGGAAACACCATATATTTT.

The chain is built from TRBV6-5 and TRBJ2-3; TRBD1 matches 8 bases. Germline CDR1 MNHEY, CDR2 SVGAGI. V dropped 0 bases and J dropped 2; count of bases not matched to a gene: 4. This CDR3 region has 16 residues. CDR3 residues: CASSYSNRGNTDTQYF. For the CDR3, the DNA is TGTGCCAGCAGTTACTCGAACAGGGGGAACACAGATACGCAGTATTTT.

The gene calls are TRBV4-1 and TRBJ1-1; D not resolved. The CDR3 covers 15 residues. CDR1 is MGHRA, CDR2 YSYEKL, per germline. Trimming removed 5 bases from V and 4 bases from J, with 17 bases in between. The DNA of the CDR3 is TGCGCCAGCAGCGCCCCCCCGGCCGAATCCACTGAAGCTTTCTTT. Translating it yields CASSAPPAESTEAFF.

The V gene is TRBV7-2, the J gene TRBJ2-3; 12 bases agree with TRBD2. V shed 2 bases, J shed 5 bases, and the junction held 11 bases outside the gene matches. The length of the CDR3 is 18 residues. The germline V gene has CDR1 SGHTA and CDR2 FQGNSA. CDR3 nucleotide sequence: TGTGCCAGCAGCTTATCGGGGCTAGCGGGGGGGCCTAAAGATACGCAGTATTTT. Translating gives CASSLSGLAGGPKDTQYF.

The genes are TRBV2 and TRBJ1-1, with D possibly being TRBD1 (5 bases). Trimming stripped 6 bases from V and 5 bases from J, with 19 bases between. The CDR3 extends over 15 amino acids. CDR1 SNHLY and CDR2 FYNNEI come from the germline V gene. CDR3 region: CASSPGRGGITEAFF. Written as DNA, the CDR3 is TGTGCCAGCAGCCCCGGAAGGGGCGGTATAACTGAAGCTTTCTTT.

The rearrangement joins TRBV7-2 to TRBJ2-5; D gene unclear. Trimming shortened V by 1 base and J by 4 bases, and 7 bases separated the two germline ends. The CDR3 is 13 residues long. Per germline, CDR1 SGHTA and CDR2 FQGNSA. CDR3 region: CASSLDRSETQYF. In DNA, the CDR3 is TGTGCCAGCAGCTTAGATCGTTCAGAGACCCAGTACTTC.

The chain combines TRBV18 with TRBJ1-1, with D hard to call. V was cut by 4 bases and J by 3 bases, with 18 bases left in between. This CDR3 has 16 residues. Germline loops: CDR1 KGHSH, CDR2 LQKENI. This chain's CDR3 is CASSQQVSHGDTEAFF. The CDR3 nucleotides read TGTGCCAGCTCACAGCAAGTCTCTCATGGGGACACTGAAGCTTTCTTT.

The chain joins TRBV7-2 to TRBJ1-2, with 7 bases lining up with TRBD1. Trimming removed 3 bases from V and 8 bases from J; junction bases left unmatched: 6. The germline V gene encodes CDR1 SGHTA and CDR2 FQGNSA. The CDR3 loop spans 13 amino acids. DNA for the CDR3: TGTGCCAGCAGCTTTGACAGGGATTACGGCTACACCTTC. Translation gives CASSFDRDYGYTF.

CDR3 region: CASKPGGGDRAYEQYF. CDR3 in DNA: TGTGCCAGCAAGCCCGGGGGAGGGGACAGAGCCTACGAGCAGTACTTC. The V and J genes are TRBV28 and TRBJ2-7; tentatively, D is TRBD1 or TRBD2 (7 bases each). This CDR3 contains 16 residues. In germline, CDR1 is MDHEN, CDR2 SYDVKM. V lost 7 bases and J 2 bases, leaving 21 bases between the germline ends.